The present T cell receptor beta chain was sequenced within a study of T cells in Graves' hyperthyroidism and ophthalmopathy. General observations from the study: Also found in blood were most expanded thyroid clonotypes above 0.001.

Patients were excluded for uncontrolled infection, other autoimmune disease, pregnancy or lactation. Note on this clonotype: Its antigen is unidentified.

The investigators amplified TCR beta CDR3 regions from RNA transcripts. The primer set for the first-round RT-PCR of the TCR CDR3 was HTBI. Each CDR3 protein gets one entry after TCRdb re-called the multiplex PCR reads with MiXCR. The table records under 700,000 distinct CDR3 sequences, around 45% of them present only once. The germline V gene has CDR1 SGHVS and CDR2 FQNEAQ. This CDR3 is 13 amino acids long. The V and J ends lost 4 bases and 8 bases, in that order; junction bases with no gene match: 3. This chain links TRBV7-8 with TRBJ1-4, with 8 bases lining up with TRBD1. The source is a woman aged 18-29 years with Graves' hyperthyroidism. The specimen sequenced was peripheral blood or thyroid tissue (not recorded which). The chain's CDR3 is CASSYTGGEKLFF. CDR3 DNA sequence: TGTGCCAGCAGCTATACAGGGGGGGAAAAACTGTTTTTT.